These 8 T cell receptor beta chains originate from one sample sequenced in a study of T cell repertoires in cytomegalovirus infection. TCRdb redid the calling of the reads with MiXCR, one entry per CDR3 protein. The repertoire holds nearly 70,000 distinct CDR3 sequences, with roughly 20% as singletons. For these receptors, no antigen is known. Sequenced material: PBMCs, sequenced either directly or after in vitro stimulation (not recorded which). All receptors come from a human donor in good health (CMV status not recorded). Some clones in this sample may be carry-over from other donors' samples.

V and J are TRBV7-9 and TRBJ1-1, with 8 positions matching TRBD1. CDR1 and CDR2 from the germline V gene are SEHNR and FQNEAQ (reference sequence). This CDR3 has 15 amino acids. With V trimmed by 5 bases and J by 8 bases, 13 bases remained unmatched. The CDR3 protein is CASSLLAGGVSEAFF. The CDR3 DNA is TGTGCCAGCAGCCTTCTAGCAGGGGGCGTCTCGGAAGCTTTCTTT.

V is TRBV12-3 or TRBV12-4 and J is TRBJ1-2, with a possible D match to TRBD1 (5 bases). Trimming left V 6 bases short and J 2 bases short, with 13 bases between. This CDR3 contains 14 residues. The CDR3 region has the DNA TGTGCCAGCAGCCCAGGGTGGACCAACTATGGCTACACCTTC. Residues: CASSPGWTNYGYTF.

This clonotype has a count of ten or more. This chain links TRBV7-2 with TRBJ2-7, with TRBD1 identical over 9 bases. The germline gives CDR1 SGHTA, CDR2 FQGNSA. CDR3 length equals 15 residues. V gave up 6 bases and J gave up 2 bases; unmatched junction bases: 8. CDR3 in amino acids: CASRQDRGPTYEQYF. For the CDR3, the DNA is TGTGCCAGCAGGCAGGACAGGGGACCTACCTACGAGCAGTACTTC.

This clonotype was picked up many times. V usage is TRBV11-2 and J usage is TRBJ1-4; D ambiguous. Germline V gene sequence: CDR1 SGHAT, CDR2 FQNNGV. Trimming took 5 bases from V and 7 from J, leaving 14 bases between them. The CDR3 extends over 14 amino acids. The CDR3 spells CASSRGGSGEKLFF. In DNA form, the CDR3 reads TGTGCCAGCAGCAGAGGCGGCAGCGGTGAAAAACTGTTTTTT. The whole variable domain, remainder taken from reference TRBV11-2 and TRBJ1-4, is EAGVAQSPRYKIIEKRQSVAFWCNPISGHATLYWYQQILGQGPKLLIQFQNNGVVDDSQLPKDRFSAERLKGVDSTLKIQPAKLEDSAVYLCASSRGGSGEKLFFGSGTQLSVL.

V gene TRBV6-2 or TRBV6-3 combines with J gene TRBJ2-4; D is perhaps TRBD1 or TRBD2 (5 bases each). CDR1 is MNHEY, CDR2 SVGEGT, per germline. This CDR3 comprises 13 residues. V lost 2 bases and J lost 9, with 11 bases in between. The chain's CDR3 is CASSYGWGSIQYF. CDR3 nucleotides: TGTGCCAGCAGTTACGGTTGGGGGAGCATTCAGTACTTC.

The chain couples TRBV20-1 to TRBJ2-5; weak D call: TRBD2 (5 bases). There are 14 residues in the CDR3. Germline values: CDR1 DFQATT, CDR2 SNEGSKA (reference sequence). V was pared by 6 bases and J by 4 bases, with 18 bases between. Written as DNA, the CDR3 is TGCAGTGCGGTCAAGGCGGGTCTGGGAGAGACCCAGTACTTC. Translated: CSAVKAGLGETQYF.

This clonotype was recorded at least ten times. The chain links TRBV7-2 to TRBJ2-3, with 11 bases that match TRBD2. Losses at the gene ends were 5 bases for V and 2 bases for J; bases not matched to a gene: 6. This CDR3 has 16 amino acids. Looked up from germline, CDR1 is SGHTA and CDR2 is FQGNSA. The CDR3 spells CASSPTSGTYTDTQYF. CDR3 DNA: TGTGCCAGCAGCCCGACTAGCGGGACTTACACAGATACGCAGTATTTT.

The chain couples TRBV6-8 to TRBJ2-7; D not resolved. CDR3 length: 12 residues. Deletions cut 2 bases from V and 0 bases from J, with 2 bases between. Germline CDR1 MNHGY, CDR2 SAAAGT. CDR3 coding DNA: TGTGCCAGCAGTTACAGCTCCTACGAGCAGTACGTC. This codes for CASSYSSYEQYV.